This is a list of T cell receptor beta chains from one sample in a study of cytomegalovirus exposure and HLA in healthy donors. The assay was immunoSEQ multiplex PCR, and TCRdb's table has in-frame clones only and misses some. This table has more than 200,000 clones, approximately 80% appearing once. Sequencing input: PBMCs. The receptor source for this set is a girl aged 10-17 years in good health and CMV-seronegative. The CDR3 runs from the conserved cysteine through the conserved F or W. Each record gives: D gene, clone size, J gene, V gene, CDR3 DNA, CDR3 protein. D genes are given only for firm matches. The size field is filled for only some rows; it gives once, few, many or a size class.

>-|-|TRBJ2-1|TRBV28
TGTGCCAGCAGTTTAGCGCTCAATGAGCAGTTCTTC
CASSLALNEQFF
>-|-|TRBJ1-3|TRBV30
TGTGCCTGGAGGGACCCCGGGAAATCGGGAAACACCATATATTTT
CAWRDPGKSGNTIYF
>TRBD2|-|TRBJ2-7|TRBV7-2
TGTGCCAGCAGCCCCCATGGGCGGGGGGGCTACGAGCAGTACTTC
CASSPHGRGGYEQYF
>-|-|TRBJ2-5|TRBV15
TGTGCCACCAGCAGAGATCCACTAGCTCAAGAGACCCAGTACTTC
CATSRDPLAQETQYF
>TRBD1|-|TRBJ1-5|TRBV28
TGTGCCAGCAGTTTTAGGGGACAGGAAGGTCAGCCCCAGCATTTT
CASSFRGQEGQPQHF
>TRBD1|few|TRBJ1-1|TRBV2
TGTGCCAGCAGTAGACTGGGACAGGGTAATAGCGGGGTAGCTTTCTTT
CASSRLGQGNSGVAFF
>TRBD1|once|TRBJ1-4|TRBV6-1
TGTGCCAGCAGTGAAAGGACAGGAAGAACAACTAATGAAAAACTGTTTTTT
CASSERTGRTTNEKLFF
>TRBD2|-|TRBJ2-5|TRBV9
TGTGCCAGCAGCCCCCGGGGGGGGGAGACCCAGTACTTC
CASSPRGGETQYF
>TRBD2|-|TRBJ2-3|TRBV28
TGTGCCATCCGGGGCGGGGGGCCAGATACGCAGTATTTT
CAIRGGGPDTQYF
>TRBD2|-|TRBJ2-5|TRBV7-3
TGTGCCAGCAGCTTAAGTCGGACTAGTATCGGGTCCCAGTACTTC
CASSLSRTSIGSQYF
>TRBD1|-|TRBJ2-3|TRBV6-6
TGTGCCAGCAGTGAGGACAGGGTGAGATCAGATACGCAGTATTTT
CASSEDRVRSDTQYF
>-|-|TRBJ2-1|TRBV28
TGTGCCAGCAGATCTTATAGGGGGAATGAGCAGTTCTTC
CASRSYRGNEQFF
>-|-|TRBJ1-1|TRBV28
TGTGCCAGCAGTTTACAGGGTTGGACTGAAGCTTTCTTT
CASSLQGWTEAFF
>TRBD1|-|TRBJ2-1|TRBV27
TGTGCCAGCAGTTCCGGGACAGGGGGCTTCGATGAGCAGTTCTTC
CASSSGTGGFDEQFF
>TRBD1|-|TRBJ1-1|TRBV29-1
TGCAGCGCCGGGACAGGGAGCACTGAAGCTTTCTTT
CSAGTGSTEAFF
>TRBD1|once|TRBJ1-2|TRBV19
TGTGCCAGCCGGGACAGGGCCCAAAACTATGGCTACACCTTC
CASRDRAQNYGYTF
>-|-|TRBJ1-1|TRBV11-1
TGTGCCAGCAGCTTGATCGCGGACACTGAAGCTTTCTTT
CASSLIADTEAFF
>TRBD2|-|TRBJ2-5|TRBV28
TGTGCCAGCAGTTTACTAGCGGTGTCTCGAGAGACCCAGTACTTC
CASSLLAVSRETQYF
>-|-|TRBJ1-1|TRBV7-2
TGTGCCAGCAGCACCCCTCAGGGTATGTACACTGAAGCTTTCTTT
CASSTPQGMYTEAFF
>-|-|TRBJ2-5|TRBV9
TGTGCCAGCAGCCCTCTCGGGGGATCCCAAGAGACCCAGTACTTC
CASSPLGGSQETQYF
>TRBD2|-|TRBJ2-5|TRBV6-1
TGTGCCAGCAGTGATATGCGGGAGGCTCCGCAAGAGACCCAGTACTTC
CASSDMREAPQETQYF
>TRBD1|-|TRBJ2-1|TRBV5-1
TGCGCCAGCAGGGGGACAGGCCTTGAGCAGTTCTTC
CASRGTGLEQFF
>-|-|TRBJ2-7|TRBV5-5
TGTGCCAGCAGCTTGGCCCCCAGGGACTACGAGCAGTACTTC
CASSLAPRDYEQYF
>TRBD1|-|TRBJ1-2|TRBV30
TGTGCCTGGAGCCCACAGGGGGGCTATGGCTACACCTTC
CAWSPQGGYGYTF
>TRBD1|-|TRBJ2-2|TRBV5-1
TGCGCCAGCAGCCAGAGTCCGGGACAGATGAACACCGGGGAGCTGTTTTTT
CASSQSPGQMNTGELFF
>-|-|TRBJ2-7|TRBV5-1
TGCGCCAGCAGCTTAGGGGTTGGGGTAGCTCGACCATACGAGCAGTACTTC
CASSLGVGVARPYEQYF
>-|-|TRBJ1-5|TRBV5-5
TGTGCCAGCAGCTTGTCAACAGGGTCCTCCCTGGCCCAGCATTTT
CASSLSTGSSLAQHF
>-|-|TRBJ1-3|TRBV5-1
TGCGCCAGCAGCTCGAGCAGGAGGGACACCATATATTTT
CASSSSRRDTIYF
>-|-|TRBJ2-7|TRBV25-1
TGTGCCAGCGTGGCGCAGGGGAGTTCCTACGAGCAGTACTTC
CASVAQGSSYEQYF
>TRBD1|-|TRBJ2-5|TRBV4-1
TGCGCCAGCAGCCAAGTAAGGGACAGGGTCGTTGCAAAAGAGACCCAGTACTTC
CASSQVRDRVVAKETQYF
>-|-|TRBJ2-5|TRBV28
TGTGCCAGCAGTTTATGGAATACAGGGCAAGAGACCCAGTACTTC
CASSLWNTGQETQYF
>-|-|TRBJ1-1|TRBV5-5
TGTGCCAGCAGCTTGGACTTAAAGTGGAACACTGAAGCTTTCTTT
CASSLDLKWNTEAFF
>-|-|TRBJ1-1|TRBV5-1
TGCGCCAGCAGCCCTGGGGGGAGCACTGAAGCTTTCTTT
CASSPGGSTEAFF
>-|-|TRBJ1-2|TRBV19
TGTGCCAGTAGCTTAGGGGCGACAGCTAACTATGGCTACACCTTC
CASSLGATANYGYTF
>-|few|TRBJ1-5|TRBV4-3
TGCGCCAGCAGCCAAGATCGCGGCGGTCAGCCCCAGCATTTT
CASSQDRGGQPQHF
>-|-|TRBJ2-3|TRBV2
TGTGCCAGCAGTGATCAGGGATCAGGCACAGATACGCAGTATTTT
CASSDQGSGTDTQYF
>-|-|TRBJ2-3|TRBV7-8
TGTGCCAGCAGCTTCGGGGATACGCAGTATTTT
CASSFGDTQYF
>-|-|TRBJ2-7|TRBV6-5
TGTGCCAGCAGCCCCGCATGGGGGGAGGTCTCCGAGCAGTACTTC
CASSPAWGEVSEQYF
>-|-|TRBJ1-1|TRBV19
TGTGCCAGTAGTATAGCCCAAGGAGGGGAGAAAACTGAAGCTTTCTTT
CASSIAQGGEKTEAFF
>-|-|TRBJ2-1|TRBV5-1
TGCGCCAGCAGCTTCTTTCCCCGGGTGCGGGGTTCTGATGAGCAGTTCTTC
CASSFFPRVRGSDEQFF
>-|-|TRBJ1-1|TRBV19
TGTGCCAGTAAGGTGCCTGCGTTGGGGCATGAAGCTTTCTTT
CASKVPALGHEAFF
>-|-|TRBJ2-1|TRBV5-5
TGTGCCAGCAGCTTGGTGGGCGTGCATGAGCAGTTCTTC
CASSLVGVHEQFF
>-|-|TRBJ1-4|TRBV28
TGTGCCAGCAGTTCAACAGCAACTAATGAAAAACTGTTTTTT
CASSSTATNEKLFF
>-|-|TRBJ2-7|TRBV20-1
TGCAGTGCAAGGACTGGTTACGAGCAGTACTTC
CSARTGYEQYF
>TRBD2|-|TRBJ2-5|TRBV5-4
TGTGCCAGCAGCTTCGGTGCGGGGGTGGCGGAGACCCAGTACTTC
CASSFGAGVAETQYF
>-|-|TRBJ1-5|TRBV28
TGTGCCAGCAGTTGGACAAGGGGTAGCAGTCGGCCCCAGCATTTT
CASSWTRGSSRPQHF
>-|once|TRBJ2-1|TRBV7-8
TGTGCCAGCAGCTCTGACTTGAACCGCTACAATGAGCAGTTCTTC
CASSSDLNRYNEQFF